The rows below give T cell receptor beta chains drawn from one sample of a study of identical twins. One entry per CDR3 protein results from TCRdb running MiXCR on the 5' RACE reads. Altogether hundreds of thousands of distinct CDR3 sequences are present, roughly 7% being singletons, with the ten largest covering approximately 3.7%. These data were likewise used in another study, on yellow fever vaccine responses in identical twins.

Sequenced material: memory (CD45RO+) T cells sorted from blood. Every receptor here comes from a woman aged 18-29 years in good health. Both conserved end residues are part of each CDR3.

TRBJ2-7 TRBV5-6 CASSLGGRASEQYF
TRBJ2-2 TRBV10-3 CAISPSGRSGELFF
TRBJ2-3 TRBV29-1 CSRGTPRTDTQYF
TRBJ1-6 TRBV5-1 CASSLAGDRDSPLHF
TRBJ2-3 TRBV10-3 CAISEGGMSTDTQYF
TRBJ2-2 TRBV19 CASSSTGNTGELFF
TRBJ2-1 TRBV19 CASSIDPGTGNNEQFF
TRBJ2-3 TRBV9 CASNGGTSTDTQYF
TRBJ2-3 TRBV11-2 CASSLSLGTGFHTQYF
TRBJ2-3 TRBV14 CASSPLHGLAGGGSTDTQYF
TRBJ1-1 TRBV27 CASSFWGGGTEAFF
TRBJ2-2 TRBV28 CASSSSYPNTGELFF
TRBJ2-1 TRBV7-9 CASSDTTQQFF
TRBJ2-1 TRBV20-1 CSARGLGLAGNEQFF
TRBJ2-6 TRBV6-4 CASSDGQGGANVLTF
TRBJ2-2 TRBV5-1 CASSTGQVGNGELFF
TRBJ2-7 TRBV7-4 CASSLGVGPNRRDEQYF
TRBJ2-3 TRBV6-1 CASSPRLAATDTQYF
TRBJ2-3 TRBV4-1 CASSPGHYSTDTQYF
TRBJ2-5 TRBV4-2 CASSQDIGQETQYF
TRBJ2-1 TRBV20-1 CSATEGTTSYNEQFF
TRBJ2-2 TRBV4-1 CASSPPPLAGATGELFF
TRBJ2-7 TRBV29-1 CSVGGVEQYF
TRBJ2-7 TRBV29-1 CSVETGGSGQYF
TRBJ2-5 TRBV7-7 CASSQLAQETQYF
TRBJ2-3 TRBV6-4 CASSEAGGSTDTQYF
TRBJ2-2 TRBV20-1 CSARDSTSGREGTGELFF
TRBJ2-1 TRBV20-1 CSARESRTLTGNEQFF
TRBJ1-4 TRBV7-8 CASSSDDRPEKLFF
TRBJ2-7 TRBV29-1 CSVYRQGVTYEQYF
TRBJ2-5 TRBV24-1 CATSASGLLQETQYF
TRBJ2-3 TRBV20-1 CSARDRRTGFYDTQYF
TRBJ2-1 TRBV27 CASSTVGILNDEQFF
TRBJ2-3 TRBV28 CASSLSGYGTDTQYF
TRBJ2-6 TRBV3-1 CASSQGGISGANVLTF
TRBJ2-3 TRBV12-3/TRBV12-4 CASYERGGTDTQYF
TRBJ2-1 TRBV5-1 CASSLATLAGDTNEQFF
TRBJ2-1 TRBV24-1 CATSRGTGTSGSYNEQFF
TRBJ2-2 TRBV5-5 CASSNGLGFTGELFF
TRBJ2-3 TRBV7-9 CAMSPDRQEITDTQYF
TRBJ2-3 TRBV29-1 CSVVRAADTQYF
TRBJ1-2 TRBV11-2 CASSQSGTGAGYTF
TRBJ2-1 TRBV24-1 CATSGSVGGQLGTGSEQFF
TRBJ1-1 TRBV5-1 CASSTRDGKNTEAFF
TRBJ1-5 TRBV28 CASSQGSGQPQHF
TRBJ2-2 TRBV5-1 CASSEPLGTGELFF
TRBJ2-7 TRBV4-2 CASSQVQVEAYEQYF
TRBJ2-3 TRBV5-1 CASSPGAPDTQYF
TRBJ2-2 TRBV5-6 CASSLIGVGNTGELFF
TRBJ1-5 TRBV20-1 CSASASNQPQHF
TRBJ2-3 TRBV3-1 CASSQGAGDTDTQYF
TRBJ1-2 TRBV29-1 CSVGQSGYNGYTF
TRBJ2-4 TRBV5-1 CASSGSLAGDPPRGIQYF